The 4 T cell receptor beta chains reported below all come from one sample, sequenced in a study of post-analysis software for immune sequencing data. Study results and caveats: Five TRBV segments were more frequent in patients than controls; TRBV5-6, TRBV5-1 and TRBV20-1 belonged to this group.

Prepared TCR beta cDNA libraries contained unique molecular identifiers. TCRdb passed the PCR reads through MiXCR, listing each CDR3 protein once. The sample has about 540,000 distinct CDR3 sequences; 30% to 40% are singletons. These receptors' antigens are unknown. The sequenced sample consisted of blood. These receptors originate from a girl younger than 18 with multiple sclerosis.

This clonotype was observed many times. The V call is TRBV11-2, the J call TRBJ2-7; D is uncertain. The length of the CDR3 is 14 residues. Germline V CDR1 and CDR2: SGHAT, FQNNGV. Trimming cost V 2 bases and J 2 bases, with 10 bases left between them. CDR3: CASSLPGITYEQYF. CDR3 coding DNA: TGTGCCAGCAGCTTACCTGGGATTACCTACGAGCAGTACTTC.

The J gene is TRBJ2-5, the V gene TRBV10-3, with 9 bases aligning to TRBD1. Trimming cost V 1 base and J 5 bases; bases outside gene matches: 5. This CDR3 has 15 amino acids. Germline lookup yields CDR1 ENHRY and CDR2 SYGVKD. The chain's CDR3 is CAISELSGQGETQYF. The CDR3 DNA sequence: TGTGCCATCAGTGAGTTATCCGGACAGGGGGAGACCCAGTACTTC.

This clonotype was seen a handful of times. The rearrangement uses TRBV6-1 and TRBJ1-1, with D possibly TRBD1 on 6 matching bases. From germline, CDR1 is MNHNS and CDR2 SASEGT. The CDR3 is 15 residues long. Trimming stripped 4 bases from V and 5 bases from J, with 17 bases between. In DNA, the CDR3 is TGTGCCAGCAGTGGGGGGGCAAAGAGGTGGACTGAAGCTTTCTTT. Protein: CASSGGAKRWTEAFF.

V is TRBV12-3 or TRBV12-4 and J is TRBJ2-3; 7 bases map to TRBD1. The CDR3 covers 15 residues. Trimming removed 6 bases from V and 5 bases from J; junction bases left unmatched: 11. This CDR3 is CASSRRQGRIDTQYF. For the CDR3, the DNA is TGTGCCAGCAGCCGCCGACAGGGCCGTATAGATACGCAGTATTTT.